This TCR beta chain was profiled in a study of T cells in localized non-small cell lung cancer. Generated by immunoSEQ multiplex PCR, the TCRdb table keeps only in-frame clones and is missing some. The sample records around 41,000 clones, about 88% being singletons. V lost 5 bases, J lost 7 bases, and 15 bases stayed unmatched. From germline, CDR1 is SGHDT and CDR2 YYEEEE. The CDR3 loop spans 16 amino acids. The sequence was collected from a woman aged 18-50 years with stage III lung adenocarcinoma. Sequenced material: peripheral blood, taken before any cancer treatment. The J gene is TRBJ2-7, the V gene TRBV5-6; 10 bases match TRBD1. CDR3 coding DNA: TGTGCCAGCAGTCCCGGGACAGGGGTCAGGTACGTGGAGCAGTACTTC. As protein: CASSPGTGVRYVEQYF.